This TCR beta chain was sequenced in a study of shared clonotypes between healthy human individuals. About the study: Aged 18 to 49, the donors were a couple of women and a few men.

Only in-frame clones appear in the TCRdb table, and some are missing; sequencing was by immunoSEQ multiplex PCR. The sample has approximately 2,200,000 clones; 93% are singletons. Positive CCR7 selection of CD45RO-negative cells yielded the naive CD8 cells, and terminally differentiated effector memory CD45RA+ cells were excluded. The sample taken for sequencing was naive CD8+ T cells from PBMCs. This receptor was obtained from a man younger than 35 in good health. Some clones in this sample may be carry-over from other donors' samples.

The chain's CDR3 is CASSARLAGGLQETQYF. The CDR3 nucleotides read TGTGCCAGCAGTGCCCGACTAGCGGGAGGACTACAAGAGACCCAGTACTTC. This chain joins TRBV27 and TRBJ2-5; 13 nucleotides match TRBD2. Germline V lookup: CDR1 MNHEY, CDR2 SMNVEV (reference sequence). V lost 5 bases, J lost 2 bases, and 8 bases stayed unmatched. This CDR3 has 17 amino acids.